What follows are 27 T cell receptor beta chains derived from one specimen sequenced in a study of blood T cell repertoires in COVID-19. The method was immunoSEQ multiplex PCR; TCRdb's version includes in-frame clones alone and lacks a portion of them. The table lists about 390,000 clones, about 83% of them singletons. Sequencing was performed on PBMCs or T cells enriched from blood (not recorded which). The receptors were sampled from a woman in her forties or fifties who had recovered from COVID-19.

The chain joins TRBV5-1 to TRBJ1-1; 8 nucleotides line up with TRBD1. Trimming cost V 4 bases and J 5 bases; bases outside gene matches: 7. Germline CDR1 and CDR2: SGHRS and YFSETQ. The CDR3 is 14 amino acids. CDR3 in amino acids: CASSPTGGRTEAFF. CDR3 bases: TGCGCCAGCAGCCCAACAGGGGGGCGAACTGAAGCTTTCTTT. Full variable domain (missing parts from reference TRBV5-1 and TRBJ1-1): KAGVTQTPRYLIKTRGQQVTLSCSPISGHRSVSWYQQTPGQGLQFLFEYFSETQRNKGNFPGRFSGRQFSNSRSEMNVSTLELGDSALYLCASSPTGGRTEAFFGQGTRLTVV.

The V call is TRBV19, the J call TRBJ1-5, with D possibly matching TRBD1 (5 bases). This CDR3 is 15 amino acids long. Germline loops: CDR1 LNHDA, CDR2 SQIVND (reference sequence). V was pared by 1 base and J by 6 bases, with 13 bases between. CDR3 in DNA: TGTGCCAGTAGTATAGTCGGGAGGGGTGGTCAGCCCCAGCATTTT. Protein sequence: CASSIVGRGGQPQHF.

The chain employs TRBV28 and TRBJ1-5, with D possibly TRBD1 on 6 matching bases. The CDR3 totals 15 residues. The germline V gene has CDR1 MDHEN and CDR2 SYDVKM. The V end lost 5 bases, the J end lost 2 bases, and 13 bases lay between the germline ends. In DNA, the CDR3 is TGTGCCAGCAGTAAGGACAGTGGTGGCAATCAGCCCCAGCATTTT. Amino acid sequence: CASSKDSGGNQPQHF.

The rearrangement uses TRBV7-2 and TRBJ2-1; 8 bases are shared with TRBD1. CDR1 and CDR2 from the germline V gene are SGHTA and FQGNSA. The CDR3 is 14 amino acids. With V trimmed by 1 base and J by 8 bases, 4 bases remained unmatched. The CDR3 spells CASSLERTGHEQFF. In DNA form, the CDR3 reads TGTGCCAGCAGCTTAGAACGGACAGGGCATGAGCAGTTCTTC.

For the CDR3, the DNA is TGTGCCTGGAGACCTACAGGGACAGATACGCAGTATTTT. It codes for CAWRPTGTDTQYF. The rearrangement uses TRBV30 and TRBJ2-3; tentative D call: TRBD1 (6 bases). CDR3 size: 13 residues. Trimming removed 3 bases from V and 3 bases from J, with 10 bases in between. CDR1 is GTSNPN and CDR2 is SVGIG in the germline V gene (reference sequence).

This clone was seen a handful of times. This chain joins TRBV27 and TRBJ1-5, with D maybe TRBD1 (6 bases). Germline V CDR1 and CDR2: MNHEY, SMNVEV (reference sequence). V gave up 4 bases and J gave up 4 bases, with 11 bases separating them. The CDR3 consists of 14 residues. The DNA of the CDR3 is TGTGCCAGCAGTTCGCTCGGGACAAATCAGCCCCAGCATTTT. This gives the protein CASSSLGTNQPQHF.

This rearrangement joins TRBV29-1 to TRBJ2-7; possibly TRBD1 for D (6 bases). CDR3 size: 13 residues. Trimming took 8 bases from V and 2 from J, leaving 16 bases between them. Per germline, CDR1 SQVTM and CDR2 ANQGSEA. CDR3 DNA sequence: TGCAGCATCGAAAGGGGGACACCCTACGAGCAGTACTTC. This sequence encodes CSIERGTPYEQYF.

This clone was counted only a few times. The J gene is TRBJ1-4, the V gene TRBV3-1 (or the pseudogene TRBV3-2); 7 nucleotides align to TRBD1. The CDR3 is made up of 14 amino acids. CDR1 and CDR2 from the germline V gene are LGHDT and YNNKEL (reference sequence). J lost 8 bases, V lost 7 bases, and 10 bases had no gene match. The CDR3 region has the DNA TGTGCCAGCAACAACAGGGGCAGAGGGGAAAAACTGTTTTTT. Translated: CASNNRGRGEKLFF.

The CDR3 reads CASSQQRTNTIYF. The CDR3, as DNA: TGTGCCAGCAGCCAGCAGCGGACAAACACCATATATTTT. The rearrangement links TRBV5-8 to TRBJ1-3; D not resolved. V was shortened by 4 bases and J by 6 bases, with 11 bases between the two germline ends. This CDR3 contains 13 residues. Germline-derived CDR1 and CDR2 are SGHTS and YDEGEE.

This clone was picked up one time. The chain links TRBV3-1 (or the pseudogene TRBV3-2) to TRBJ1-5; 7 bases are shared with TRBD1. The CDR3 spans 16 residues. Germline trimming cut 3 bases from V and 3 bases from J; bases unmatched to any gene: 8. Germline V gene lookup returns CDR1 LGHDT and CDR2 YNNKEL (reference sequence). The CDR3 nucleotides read TGTGCCAGCAGCCATCCTAGGGGGCGCGACAATCAGCCCCAGCATTTT. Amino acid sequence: CASSHPRGRDNQPQHF.

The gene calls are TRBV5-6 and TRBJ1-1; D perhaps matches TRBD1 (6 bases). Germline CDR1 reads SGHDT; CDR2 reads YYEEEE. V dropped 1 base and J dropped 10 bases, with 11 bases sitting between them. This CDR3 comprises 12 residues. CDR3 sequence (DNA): TGTGCCAGCAGCTTGTATGGACAGCGAGCTTTCTTT. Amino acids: CASSLYGQRAFF.

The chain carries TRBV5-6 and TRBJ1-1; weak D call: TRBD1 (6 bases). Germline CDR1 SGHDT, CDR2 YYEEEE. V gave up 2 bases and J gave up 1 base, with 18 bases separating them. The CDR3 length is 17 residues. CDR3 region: CASSLRPMGHPNTEAFF. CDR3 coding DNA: TGTGCCAGCAGCTTACGACCGATGGGACACCCGAACACTGAAGCTTTCTTT.

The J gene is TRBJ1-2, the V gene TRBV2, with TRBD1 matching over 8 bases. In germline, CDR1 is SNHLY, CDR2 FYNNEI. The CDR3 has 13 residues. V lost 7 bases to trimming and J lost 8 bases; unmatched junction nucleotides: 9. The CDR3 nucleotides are TGTGCCAGCATACTCGACAGGGGATCGGGCTACACCTTC. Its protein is CASILDRGSGYTF.

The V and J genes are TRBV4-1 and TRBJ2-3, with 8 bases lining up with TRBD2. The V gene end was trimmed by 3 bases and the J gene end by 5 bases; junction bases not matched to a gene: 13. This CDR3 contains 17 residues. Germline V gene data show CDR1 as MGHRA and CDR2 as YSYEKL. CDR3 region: CASSQVGRGGLVDTQYF. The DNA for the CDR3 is TGCGCCAGCAGCCAGGTGGGCCGGGGGGGCCTCGTAGATACGCAGTATTTT.

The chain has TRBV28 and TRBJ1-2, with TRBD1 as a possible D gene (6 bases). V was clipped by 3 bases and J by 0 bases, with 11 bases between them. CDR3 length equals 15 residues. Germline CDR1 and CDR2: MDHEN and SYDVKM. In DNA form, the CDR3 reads TGTGCCAGCAGTTTCAACAGGGAAGCTAACTATGGCTACACCTTC. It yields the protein CASSFNREANYGYTF.

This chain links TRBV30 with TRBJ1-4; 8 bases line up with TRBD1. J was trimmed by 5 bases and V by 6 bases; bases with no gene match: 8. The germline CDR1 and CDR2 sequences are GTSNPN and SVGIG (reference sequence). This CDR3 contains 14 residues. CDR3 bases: TGTGCCTGCCTCCCGGACAGGGAAAATGAAAAACTGTTTTTT. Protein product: CACLPDRENEKLFF. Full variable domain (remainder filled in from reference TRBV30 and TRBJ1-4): SQTIHQWPATLVQPVGSPLSLECTVEGTSNPNLYWYRQAAGRGLQLLFYSVGIGQISSEVPQNLSASRPQDRQFILSSKKLLLSDSGFYLCACLPDRENEKLFFGSGTQLSVL.

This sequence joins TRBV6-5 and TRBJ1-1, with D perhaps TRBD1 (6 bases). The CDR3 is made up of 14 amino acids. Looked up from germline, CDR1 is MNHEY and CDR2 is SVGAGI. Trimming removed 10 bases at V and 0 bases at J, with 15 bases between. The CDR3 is CATRRGGMNTEAFF. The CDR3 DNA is TGTGCCACCCGAAGGGGGGGGATGAACACTGAAGCTTTCTTT.

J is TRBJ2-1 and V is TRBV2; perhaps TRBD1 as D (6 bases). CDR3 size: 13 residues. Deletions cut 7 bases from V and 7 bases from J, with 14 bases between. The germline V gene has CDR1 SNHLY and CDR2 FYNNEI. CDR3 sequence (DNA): TGTGCCAGCACGACAGGTCTTCAAAATGAGCAGTTCTTC. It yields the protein CASTTGLQNEQFF.

The CDR3 DNA follows: TGTGCCAGCAGCCCTGACAGGGGGCAGCCCCAGCATTTT. Its translation is CASSPDRGQPQHF. V usage is TRBV27 and J usage is TRBJ1-5; 9 bases agree with TRBD1. Unmatched junction bases numbered 4, after V lost 6 bases and J lost 7 bases. CDR1 and CDR2 from the germline V gene are MNHEY and SMNVEV (reference sequence). This CDR3 has 13 amino acids.

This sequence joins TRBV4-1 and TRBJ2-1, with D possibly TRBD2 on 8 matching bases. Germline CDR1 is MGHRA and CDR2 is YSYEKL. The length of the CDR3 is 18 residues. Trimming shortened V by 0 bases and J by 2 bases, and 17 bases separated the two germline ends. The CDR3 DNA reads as TGCGCCAGCAGCCAAGATAGGGGGCTAGCGGGCACCTACAATGAGCAGTTCTTC. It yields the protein CASSQDRGLAGTYNEQFF.

The CDR3 DNA is TGTGCTAGTGGTTTGGTAGCGGGGGGGGCGAATGAGCAGTTCTTC. As protein: CASGLVAGGANEQFF. This chain connects TRBV12-5 to TRBJ2-1, with 10 bases aligning to TRBD2. The CDR3 runs 15 residues. V lost 0 bases, J lost 7 bases, and 3 bases stayed unmatched. Germline V gene data show CDR1 as LGHNT and CDR2 as FRNRAP.

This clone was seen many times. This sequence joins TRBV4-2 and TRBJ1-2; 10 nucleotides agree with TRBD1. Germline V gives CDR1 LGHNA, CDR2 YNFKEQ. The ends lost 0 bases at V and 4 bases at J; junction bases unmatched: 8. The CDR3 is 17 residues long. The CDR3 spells CASSQDPTGGAFYGYTF. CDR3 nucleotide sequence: TGTGCCAGCAGCCAAGATCCGACAGGGGGCGCTTTCTATGGCTACACCTTC.

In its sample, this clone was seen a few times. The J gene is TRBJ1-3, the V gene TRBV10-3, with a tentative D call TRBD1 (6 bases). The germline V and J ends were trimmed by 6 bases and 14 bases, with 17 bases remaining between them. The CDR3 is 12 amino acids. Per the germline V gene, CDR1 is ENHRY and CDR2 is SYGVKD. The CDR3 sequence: CAISPPGHYLYF. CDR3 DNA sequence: TGTGCCATCAGCCCCCCGGGACACTACCTATATTTT.

DNA of the CDR3: TGTGCCAGCGAGGCGACAGGGGGCGCCGCCGGGGAGCTGTTTTTT. This sequence encodes CASEATGGAAGELFF. The chain is built from TRBV27 and TRBJ2-2, with TRBD1 matching over 10 bases. Germline values: CDR1 MNHEY, CDR2 SMNVEV (reference sequence). V shed 8 bases, J shed 6 bases, and the junction held 9 bases outside the gene matches. The CDR3 sequence is 15 residues long.

The CDR3 loop is CASSIKWASFNQPQHF. The CDR3 coding sequence is TGTGCCAGTAGTATAAAATGGGCCAGCTTCAATCAGCCCCAGCATTTT. The rearrangement links TRBV19 to TRBJ1-5; D not certain. The CDR3 length is 16 residues. Germline CDR1 reads LNHDA; CDR2 reads SQIVND (reference sequence). Between the trimmed V and J ends, which lost 2 bases and 3 bases, there was a span of 14 bases.

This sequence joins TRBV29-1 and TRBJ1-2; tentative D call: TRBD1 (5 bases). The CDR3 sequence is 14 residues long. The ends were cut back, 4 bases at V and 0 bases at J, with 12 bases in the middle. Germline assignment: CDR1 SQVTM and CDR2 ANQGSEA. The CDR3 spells CSVGQGTANYGYTF. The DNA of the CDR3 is TGCAGCGTTGGGCAGGGTACGGCTAACTATGGCTACACCTTC. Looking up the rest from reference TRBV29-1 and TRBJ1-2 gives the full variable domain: SAVISQKPSRDICQRGTSLTIQCQVDSQVTMMFWYRQQPGQSLTLIATANQGSEATYESGFVIDKFPISRPNLTFSTLTVSNMSPEDSSIYLCSVGQGTANYGYTFGSGTRLTVV.

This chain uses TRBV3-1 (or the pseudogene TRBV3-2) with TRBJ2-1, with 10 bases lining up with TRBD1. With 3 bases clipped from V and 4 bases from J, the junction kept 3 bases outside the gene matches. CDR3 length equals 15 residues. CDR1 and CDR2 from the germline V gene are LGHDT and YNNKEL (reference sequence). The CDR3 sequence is CASSHRDRGYNEQFF. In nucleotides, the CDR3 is TGTGCCAGCAGCCACCGGGACAGGGGATACAATGAGCAGTTCTTC.